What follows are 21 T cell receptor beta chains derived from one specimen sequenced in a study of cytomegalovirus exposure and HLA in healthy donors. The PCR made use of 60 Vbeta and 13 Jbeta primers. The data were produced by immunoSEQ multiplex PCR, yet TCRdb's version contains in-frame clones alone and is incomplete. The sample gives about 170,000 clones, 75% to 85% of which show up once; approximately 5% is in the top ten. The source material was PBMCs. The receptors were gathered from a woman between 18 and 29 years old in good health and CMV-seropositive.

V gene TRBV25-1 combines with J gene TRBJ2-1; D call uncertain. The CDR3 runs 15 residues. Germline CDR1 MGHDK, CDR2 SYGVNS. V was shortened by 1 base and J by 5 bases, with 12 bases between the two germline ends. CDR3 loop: CASSEFAVTNNEQFF. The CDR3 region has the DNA TGTGCCAGCAGTGAATTCGCGGTAACCAACAATGAGCAGTTCTTC.

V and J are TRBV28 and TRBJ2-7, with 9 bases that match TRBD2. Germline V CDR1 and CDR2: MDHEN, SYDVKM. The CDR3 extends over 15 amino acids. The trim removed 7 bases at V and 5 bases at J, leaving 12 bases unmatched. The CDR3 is CASIDPRSGGNEQYF. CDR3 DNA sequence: TGTGCCAGCATCGACCCGCGTAGCGGGGGAAACGAGCAGTACTTC. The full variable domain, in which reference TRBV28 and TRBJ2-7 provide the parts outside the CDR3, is DVKVTQSSRYLVKRTGEKVFLECVQDMDHENMFWYRQDPGLGLRLIYFSYDVKMKEKGDIPEGYSVSREKKERFSLILESASTNQTSMYLCASIDPRSGGNEQYFGPGTRLTVT.

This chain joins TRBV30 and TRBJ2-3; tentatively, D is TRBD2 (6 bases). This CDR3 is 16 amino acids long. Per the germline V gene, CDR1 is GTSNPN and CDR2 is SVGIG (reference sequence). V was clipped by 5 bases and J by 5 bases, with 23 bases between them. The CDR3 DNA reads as TGTGCCTGGGTACCGCGGGGCGGGGTAGGTGGAGATACGCAGTATTTT. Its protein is CAWVPRGGVGGDTQYF.

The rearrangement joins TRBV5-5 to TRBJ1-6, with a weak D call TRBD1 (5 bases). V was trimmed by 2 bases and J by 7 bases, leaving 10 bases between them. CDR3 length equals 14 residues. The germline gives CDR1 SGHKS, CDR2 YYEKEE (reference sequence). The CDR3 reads CASSFQGGNSPLHF. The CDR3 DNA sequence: TGTGCCAGCAGCTTTCAGGGTGGGAATTCACCCCTCCACTTT.

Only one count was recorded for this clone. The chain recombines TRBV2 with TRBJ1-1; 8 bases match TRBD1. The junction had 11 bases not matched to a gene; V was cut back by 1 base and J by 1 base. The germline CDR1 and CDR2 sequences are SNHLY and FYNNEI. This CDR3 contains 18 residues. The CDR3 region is CASSEEILTGVRNTEAFF. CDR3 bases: TGTGCCAGCAGTGAAGAAATCTTGACAGGGGTACGGAACACTGAAGCTTTCTTT.

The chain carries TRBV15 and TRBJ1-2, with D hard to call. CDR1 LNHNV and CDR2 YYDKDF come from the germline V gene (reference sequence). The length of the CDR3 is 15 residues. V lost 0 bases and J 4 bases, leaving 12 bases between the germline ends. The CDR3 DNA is TGTGCCACCAGCAGAGATCCGGGGTTCGGCTATGGCTACACCTTC. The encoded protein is CATSRDPGFGYGYTF.

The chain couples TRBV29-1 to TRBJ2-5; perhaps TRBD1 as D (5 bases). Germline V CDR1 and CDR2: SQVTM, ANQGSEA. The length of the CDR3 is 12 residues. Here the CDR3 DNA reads TGCGGATGGGAAGCAGGGTCCGGGACCCAGTACTTC. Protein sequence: CGWEAGSGTQYF.

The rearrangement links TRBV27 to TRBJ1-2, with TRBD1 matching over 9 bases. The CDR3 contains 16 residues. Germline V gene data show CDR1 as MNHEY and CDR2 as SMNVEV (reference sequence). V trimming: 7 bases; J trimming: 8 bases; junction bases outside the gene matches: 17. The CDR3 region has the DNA TGTGCCAGCAAGCGGGACAGGGAATCACTATCGGGAGGCTACACCTTC. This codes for CASKRDRESLSGGYTF.

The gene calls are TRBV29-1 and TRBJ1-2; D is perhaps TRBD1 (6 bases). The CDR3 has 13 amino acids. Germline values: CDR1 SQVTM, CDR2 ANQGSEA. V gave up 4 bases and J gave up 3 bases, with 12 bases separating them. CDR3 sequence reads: CSVVGEGDYGYTF. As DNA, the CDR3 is TGCAGCGTTGTGGGCGAGGGGGACTATGGCTACACCTTC.

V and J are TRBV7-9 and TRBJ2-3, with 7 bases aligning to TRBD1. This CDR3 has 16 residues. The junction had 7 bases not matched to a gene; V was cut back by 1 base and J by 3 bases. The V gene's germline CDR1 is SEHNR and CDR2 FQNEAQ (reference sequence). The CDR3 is CASSLGQGPLTDTQYF. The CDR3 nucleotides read TGTGCCAGCAGCTTAGGACAGGGTCCCCTGACAGATACGCAGTATTTT.

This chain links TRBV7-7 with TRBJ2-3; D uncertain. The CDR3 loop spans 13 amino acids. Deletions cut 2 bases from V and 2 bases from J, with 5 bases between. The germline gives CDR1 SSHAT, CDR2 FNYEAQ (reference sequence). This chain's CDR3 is CASSLQSTDTQYF. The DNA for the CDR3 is TGTGCCAGCAGCTTACAATCCACAGATACGCAGTATTTT.

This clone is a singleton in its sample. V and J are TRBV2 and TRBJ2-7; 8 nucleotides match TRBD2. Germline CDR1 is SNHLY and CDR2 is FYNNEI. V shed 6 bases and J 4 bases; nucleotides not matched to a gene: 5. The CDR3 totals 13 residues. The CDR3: CASRRTSFYEQYF. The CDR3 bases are TGTGCCAGCAGAAGGACTAGCTTTTACGAGCAGTACTTC.

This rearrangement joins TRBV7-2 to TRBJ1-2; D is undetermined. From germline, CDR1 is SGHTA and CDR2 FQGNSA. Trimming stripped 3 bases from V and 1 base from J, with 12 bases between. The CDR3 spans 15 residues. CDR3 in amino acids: CASSFLPQVNYGYTF. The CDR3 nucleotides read TGTGCCAGCAGCTTTCTCCCGCAGGTTAACTATGGCTACACCTTC. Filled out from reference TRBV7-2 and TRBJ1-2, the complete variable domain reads GAGVSQSPSNKVTEKGKDVELRCDPISGHTALYWYRQSLGQGLEFLIYFQGNSAPDKSGLPSDRFSAERTGGSVSTLTIQRTQQEDSAVYLCASSFLPQVNYGYTFGSGTRLTVV.

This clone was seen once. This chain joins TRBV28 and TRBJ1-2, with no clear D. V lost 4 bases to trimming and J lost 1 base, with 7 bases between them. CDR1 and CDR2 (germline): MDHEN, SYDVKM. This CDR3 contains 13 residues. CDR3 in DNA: TGTGCCAGCAGTTGGGCGAGTAACTATGGCTACACCTTC. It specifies CASSWASNYGYTF.

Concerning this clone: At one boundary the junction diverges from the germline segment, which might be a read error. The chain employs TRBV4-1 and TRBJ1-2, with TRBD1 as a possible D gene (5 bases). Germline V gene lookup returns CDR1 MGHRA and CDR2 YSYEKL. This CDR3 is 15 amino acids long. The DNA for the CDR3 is TGCGCCAGCAGCCCAGGAGGGGAGGGACGGTATGGCTGCACCTTC. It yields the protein CASSPGGEGRYGCTF.

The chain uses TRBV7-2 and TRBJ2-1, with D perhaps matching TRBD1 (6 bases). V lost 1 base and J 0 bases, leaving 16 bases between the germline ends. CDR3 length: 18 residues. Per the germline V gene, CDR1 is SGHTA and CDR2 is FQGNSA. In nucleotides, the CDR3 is TGTGCCAGCAGCTTAGTACAGGGTCGTCCGAGCTCCTACAATGAGCAGTTCTTC. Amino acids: CASSLVQGRPSSYNEQFF.

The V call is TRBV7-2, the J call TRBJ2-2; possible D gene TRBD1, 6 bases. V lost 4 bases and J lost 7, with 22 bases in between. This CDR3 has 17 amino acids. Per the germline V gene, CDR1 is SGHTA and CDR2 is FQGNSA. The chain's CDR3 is CASSSLPGQPGNGELFF. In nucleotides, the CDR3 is TGTGCCAGCAGCTCCTTGCCCGGACAGCCCGGGAACGGGGAGCTGTTTTTT.

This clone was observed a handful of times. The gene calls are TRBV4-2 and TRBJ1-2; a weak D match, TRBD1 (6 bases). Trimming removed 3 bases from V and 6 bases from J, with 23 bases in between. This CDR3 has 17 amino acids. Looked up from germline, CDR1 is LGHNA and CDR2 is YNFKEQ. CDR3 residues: CASSHGISQGRGNGYTF. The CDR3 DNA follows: TGTGCCAGCAGCCACGGTATATCACAGGGTAGAGGGAATGGCTACACCTTC.

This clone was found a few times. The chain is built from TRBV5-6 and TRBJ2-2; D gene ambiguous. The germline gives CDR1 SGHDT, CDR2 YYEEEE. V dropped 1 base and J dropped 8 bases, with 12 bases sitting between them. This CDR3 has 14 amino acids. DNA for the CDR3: TGTGCCAGCAGCTTGTTTAGAGGCATAGGGGAGCTGTTTTTT. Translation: CASSLFRGIGELFF.

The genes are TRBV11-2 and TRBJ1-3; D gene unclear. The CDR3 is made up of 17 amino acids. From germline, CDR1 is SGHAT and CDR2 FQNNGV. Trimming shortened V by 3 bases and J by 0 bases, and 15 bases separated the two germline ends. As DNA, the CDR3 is TGTGCCAGCAGCTTCGAGGCAGTGCATATCTCTGGAAACACCATATATTTT. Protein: CASSFEAVHISGNTIYF.

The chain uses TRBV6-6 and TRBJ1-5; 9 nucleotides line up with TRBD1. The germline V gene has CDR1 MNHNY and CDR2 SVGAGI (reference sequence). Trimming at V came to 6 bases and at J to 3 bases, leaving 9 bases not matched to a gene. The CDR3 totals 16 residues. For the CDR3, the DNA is TGTGCCAGCAGGGACGGACAGGGGTTCGTCAATCAGCCCCAGCATTTT. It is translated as CASRDGQGFVNQPQHF.